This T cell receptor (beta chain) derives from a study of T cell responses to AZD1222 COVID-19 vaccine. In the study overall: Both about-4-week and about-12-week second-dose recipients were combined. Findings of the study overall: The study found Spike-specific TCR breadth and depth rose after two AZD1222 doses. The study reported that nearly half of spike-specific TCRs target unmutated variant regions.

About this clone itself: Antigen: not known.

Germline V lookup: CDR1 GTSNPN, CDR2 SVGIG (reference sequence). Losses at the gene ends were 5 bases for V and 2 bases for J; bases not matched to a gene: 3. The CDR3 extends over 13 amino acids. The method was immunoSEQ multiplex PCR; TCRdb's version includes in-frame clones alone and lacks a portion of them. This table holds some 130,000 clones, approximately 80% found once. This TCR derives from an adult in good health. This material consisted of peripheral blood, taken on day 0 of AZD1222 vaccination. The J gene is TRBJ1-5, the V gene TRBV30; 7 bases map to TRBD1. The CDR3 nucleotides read TGTGCCTGGTGCACAGGGGGCAATCAGCCCCAGCATTTT. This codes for CAWCTGGNQPQHF.